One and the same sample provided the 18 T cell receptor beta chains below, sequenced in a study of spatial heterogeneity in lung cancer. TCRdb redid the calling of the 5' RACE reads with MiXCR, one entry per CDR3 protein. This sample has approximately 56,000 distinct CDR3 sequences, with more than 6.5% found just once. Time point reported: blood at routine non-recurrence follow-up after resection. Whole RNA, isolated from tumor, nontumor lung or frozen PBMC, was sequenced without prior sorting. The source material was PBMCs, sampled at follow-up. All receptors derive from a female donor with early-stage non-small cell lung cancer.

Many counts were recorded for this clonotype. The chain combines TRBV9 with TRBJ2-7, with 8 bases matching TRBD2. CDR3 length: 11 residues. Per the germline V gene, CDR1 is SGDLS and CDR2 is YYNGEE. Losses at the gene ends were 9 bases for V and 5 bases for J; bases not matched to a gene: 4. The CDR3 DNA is TGTGCCAAAACGGGAGGGGACGAGCAGTACTTC. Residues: CAKTGGDEQYF.

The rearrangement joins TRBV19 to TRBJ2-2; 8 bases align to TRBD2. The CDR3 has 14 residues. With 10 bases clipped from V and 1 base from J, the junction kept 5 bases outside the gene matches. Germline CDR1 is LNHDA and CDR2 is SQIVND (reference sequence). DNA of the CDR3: TGTGCCACCAAAAGCGGGGGGAACACCGGGGAGCTGTTTTTT. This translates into CATKSGGNTGELFF.

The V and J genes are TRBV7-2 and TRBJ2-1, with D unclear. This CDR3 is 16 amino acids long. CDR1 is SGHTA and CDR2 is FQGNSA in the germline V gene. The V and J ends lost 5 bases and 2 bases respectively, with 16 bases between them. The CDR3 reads CASSDRASSAYNEQFF. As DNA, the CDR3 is TGTGCCAGCAGCGATCGGGCGAGCTCCGCCTACAATGAGCAGTTCTTC.

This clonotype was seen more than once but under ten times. The CDR3: CASSPEGTGANVLTF. In DNA, the CDR3 is TGTGCCAGCAGCCCGGAGGGAACTGGGGCCAACGTCCTGACTTTC. The V gene is TRBV7-3, the J gene TRBJ2-6; tentatively, D is TRBD2 (6 bases). V shed 5 bases and J shed 2 bases, with 10 bases lying between them. The CDR3 runs 15 residues. Germline V gene sequence: CDR1 SGHTA, CDR2 FQGTGA.

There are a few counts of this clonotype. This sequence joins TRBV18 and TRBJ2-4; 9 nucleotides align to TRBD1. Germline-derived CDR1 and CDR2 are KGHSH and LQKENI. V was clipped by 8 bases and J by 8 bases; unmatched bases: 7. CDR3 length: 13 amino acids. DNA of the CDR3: TGTGCCAGCCAACAGGGGGCCGAGGACATTCAGTACTTC. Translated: CASQQGAEDIQYF.

The CDR3, as DNA: TGTGCCAGTAGTATCCGCGCAGGGTCAGACTCCTACAATGAGCAGTTCTTC. It is translated as CASSIRAGSDSYNEQFF. The chain has TRBV19 and TRBJ2-1; TRBD1 is a possible D gene (5 bases). Trimming pared 3 bases from V and 0 bases from J, leaving 15 bases between. The CDR3 has 17 amino acids. CDR1 is LNHDA, CDR2 SQIVND, per germline (reference sequence).

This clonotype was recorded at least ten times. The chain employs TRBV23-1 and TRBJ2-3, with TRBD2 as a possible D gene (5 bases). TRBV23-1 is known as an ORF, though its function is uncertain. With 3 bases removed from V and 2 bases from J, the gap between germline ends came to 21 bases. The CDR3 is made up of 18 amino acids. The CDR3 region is CASSQSPPRQEATDTQYF. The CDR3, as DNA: TGCGCCAGCAGTCAGTCTCCCCCCAGGCAGGAGGCCACAGATACGCAGTATTTT.

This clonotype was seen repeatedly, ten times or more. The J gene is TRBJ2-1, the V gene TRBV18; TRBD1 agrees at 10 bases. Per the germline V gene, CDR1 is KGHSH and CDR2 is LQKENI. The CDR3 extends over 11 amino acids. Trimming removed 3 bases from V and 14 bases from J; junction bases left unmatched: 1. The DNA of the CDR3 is TGTGCCAGCTCACCTGGGACAGGGGAGTTCTTC. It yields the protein CASSPGTGEFF.

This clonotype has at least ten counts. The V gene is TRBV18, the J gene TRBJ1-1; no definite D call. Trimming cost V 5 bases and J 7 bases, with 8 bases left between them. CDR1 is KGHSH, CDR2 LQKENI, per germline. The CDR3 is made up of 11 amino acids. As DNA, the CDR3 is TGTGCCAGCTCAGCTCAGAGTGAAGCTTTCTTT. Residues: CASSAQSEAFF. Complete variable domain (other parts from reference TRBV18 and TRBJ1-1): NAGVMQNPRHLVRRRGQEARLRCSPMKGHSHVYWYRQLPEEGLKFMVYLQKENIIDESGMPKERFSAEFPKEGPSILRIQQVVRGDSAAYFCASSAQSEAFFGQGTRLTVV.

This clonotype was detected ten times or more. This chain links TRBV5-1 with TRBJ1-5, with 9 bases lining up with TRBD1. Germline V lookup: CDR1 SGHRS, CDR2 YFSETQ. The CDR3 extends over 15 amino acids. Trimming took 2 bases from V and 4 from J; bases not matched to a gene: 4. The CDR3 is CASSLQGAINQPQHF. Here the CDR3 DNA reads TGCGCCAGCAGCTTACAGGGGGCGATTAATCAGCCCCAGCATTTT.

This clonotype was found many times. CDR3 residues: CASSFWGRGESGPQHF. The CDR3 coding sequence is TGTGCCAGCAGCTTTTGGGGCAGGGGGGAATCAGGGCCCCAGCATTTT. V is TRBV7-2 and J is TRBJ1-5; 7 nucleotides line up with TRBD1. This CDR3 has 16 residues. V trimming: 3 bases; J trimming: 9 bases; junction bases outside the gene matches: 14. Germline V lookup: CDR1 SGHTA, CDR2 FQGNSA.

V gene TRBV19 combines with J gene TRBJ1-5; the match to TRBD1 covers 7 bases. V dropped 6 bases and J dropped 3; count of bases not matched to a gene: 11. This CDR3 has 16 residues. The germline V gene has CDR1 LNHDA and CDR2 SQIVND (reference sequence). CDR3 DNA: TGTGCCAGTAGGACACAGGGGACCCTCTACAATCAGCCCCAGCATTTT. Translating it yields CASRTQGTLYNQPQHF.

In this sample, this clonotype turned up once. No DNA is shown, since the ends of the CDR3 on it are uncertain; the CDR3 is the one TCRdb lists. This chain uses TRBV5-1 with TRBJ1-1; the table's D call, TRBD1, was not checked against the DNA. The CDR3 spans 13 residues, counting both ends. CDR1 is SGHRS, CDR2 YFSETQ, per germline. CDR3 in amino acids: CVSSFGQGTEAFF.

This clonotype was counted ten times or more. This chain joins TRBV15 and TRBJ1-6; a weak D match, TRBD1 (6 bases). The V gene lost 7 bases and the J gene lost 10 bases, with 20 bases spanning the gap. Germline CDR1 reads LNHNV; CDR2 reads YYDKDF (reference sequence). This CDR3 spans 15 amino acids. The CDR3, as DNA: TGTGCCACCACCACGATGGGGGCAGGGAGCTCACCCCTCCACTTT. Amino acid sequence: CATTTMGAGSSPLHF.

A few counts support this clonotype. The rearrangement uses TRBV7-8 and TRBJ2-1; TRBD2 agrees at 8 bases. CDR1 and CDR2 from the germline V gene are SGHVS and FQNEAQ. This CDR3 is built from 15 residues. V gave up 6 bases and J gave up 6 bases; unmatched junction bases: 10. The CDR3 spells CASSNPPGTSNEQFF. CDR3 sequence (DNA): TGTGCCAGCAGTAACCCGCCCGGGACTAGCAATGAGCAGTTCTTC.

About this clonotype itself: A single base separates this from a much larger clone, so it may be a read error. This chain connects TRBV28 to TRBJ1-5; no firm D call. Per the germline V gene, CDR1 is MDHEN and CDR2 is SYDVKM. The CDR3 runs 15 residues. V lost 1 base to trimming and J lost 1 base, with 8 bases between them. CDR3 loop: CASSLYGYSNQPQHF. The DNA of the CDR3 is TGTGCCAGCAGTTTATACGGTTACAGCAATCAGCCCCAGCATTTT.

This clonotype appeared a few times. CDR3 loop: CASTPGGQESPLHF. The CDR3 coding sequence is TGTGCCAGCACCCCCGGGGGGCAGGAATCACCCCTCCACTTT. The gene calls are TRBV6-1 and TRBJ1-6, with TRBD1 as a possible D gene (6 bases). Germline V gives CDR1 MNHNS, CDR2 SASEGT. This CDR3 is built from 14 residues. Trimming pared 7 bases from V and 10 bases from J, leaving 17 bases between.

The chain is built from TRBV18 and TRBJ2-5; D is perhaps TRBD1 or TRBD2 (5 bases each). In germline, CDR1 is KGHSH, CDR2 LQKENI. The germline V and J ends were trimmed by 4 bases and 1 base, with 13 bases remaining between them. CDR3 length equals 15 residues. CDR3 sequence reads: CASSLPPGTQETQYF. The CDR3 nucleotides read TGTGCCAGCTCACTCCCCCCGGGGACCCAAGAGACCCAGTACTTC.